This is a list of T cell receptor beta chains from one sample in a study of cytomegalovirus exposure and HLA in healthy donors. Clones were sequenced by immunoSEQ multiplex PCR, and TCRdb holds only the in-frame ones, with some missing. The repertoire holds about 180,000 clones, with approximately 80% as singletons. Sequenced: PBMCs. Every receptor here comes from a man aged 30 to 45 in good health and CMV-seronegative. The CDR3 runs from the conserved cysteine through the conserved F or W. D genes are given only for firm matches. Where a row states a size, it is once, few, many or the class of an expanded clone; other rows omit it.

v_call	clone_size	j_call	d_call	cdr3_nt	cdr3_aa
TRBV13	.	TRBJ1-6	.	TGTGCCAGCAGCTTAGATCAGGGGTTGGTTTCACCCCTCCACTTT	CASSLDQGLVSPLHF
TRBV9	.	TRBJ2-2	.	TGTGCCAGCAGCAACCAACAGGGCCTGAACACCGGGGAGCTGTTTTTT	CASSNQQGLNTGELFF
TRBV5-4	.	TRBJ2-2	.	TGTGCCAGCAGCTTGGCTAACACCGGGGAGCTGTTTTTT	CASSLANTGELFF
TRBV2	.	TRBJ1-5	TRBD1	TGTGCCAGCAGACCGGGACAGGGGGGTCAGCCCCAGCATTTT	CASRPGQGGQPQHF
TRBV10-3	.	TRBJ2-1	TRBD2	TGTGCCATCACCCCTGGGGGGAGGGCCTACAATGAGCAGTTCTTC	CAITPGGRAYNEQFF
TRBV7-9	.	TRBJ1-3	TRBD1	TGTGCCAGCACCCGGGACAGAGAGTTCTCTGGAAACACCATATATTTT	CASTRDREFSGNTIYF
TRBV21-1	.	TRBJ2-7	.	TGTGCCAGCAGCGAACGACAGGCAGCCTACGAGCAGTACTTC	CASSERQAAYEQYF
TRBV30	few	TRBJ1-2	TRBD1	TGTGCCTGGAGGTCCACAGGGGTGACTACGGGCTACACCTTC	CAWRSTGVTTGYTF
TRBV2	.	TRBJ1-5	TRBD1	TGTGCCAGCAGCCCGACAGGGGATAGCAATCAGCCCCAGCATTTT	CASSPTGDSNQPQHF
TRBV6-5	.	TRBJ1-6	.	TGTGCCAGCAGTCGCCGGGACACCAATAATTCACCCCTCCACTTT	CASSRRDTNNSPLHF
TRBV7-2	.	TRBJ2-7	TRBD2	TGTGCCAGCAGCTTAATATTAGCGGGGGGCGAGCAGTACTTC	CASSLILAGGEQYF
TRBV30	.	TRBJ2-7	TRBD1	TGTGCCAGGGATCAGGGGGACAGCTCCTACGAGCAGTACTTC	CARDQGDSSYEQYF
TRBV6-1	once	TRBJ1-5	.	TGTGCCAGCAGTGTTATTGGGACATATAGCAATCAGCCCCAGCATTTT	CASSVIGTYSNQPQHF
TRBV29-1	few	TRBJ2-1	.	TGCAGCGTTGAAACGGGGAGGCAGTCGCAGTTCTTC	CSVETGRQSQFF
TRBV5-8	once	TRBJ2-2	.	TGTGCCAGCAGCTTGCGCCAATATGGAGCGGATCCCGGGGAGCTGTTTTTT	CASSLRQYGADPGELFF
TRBV11-2	.	TRBJ2-3	TRBD2	TGTGCCAGCAGCCCCCCGACTAGCGTCACAGATACGCAGTATTTT	CASSPPTSVTDTQYF
TRBV9	few	TRBJ2-1	TRBD1	TGTGCCAGCAGCTCCCGGGACAGCTCCTACAATGAGCAGTTCTTC	CASSSRDSSYNEQFF
TRBV6-5	.	TRBJ2-3	TRBD2	TGTGCCAGCAGTTACTTGGGACTAGCGGATTTAGATACGCAGTATTTT	CASSYLGLADLDTQYF
TRBV6-5	.	TRBJ2-5	TRBD2	TGTGCCAGCACCAAGACTAGCGGGGTCAGGGAGACCCAGTACTTC	CASTKTSGVRETQYF
TRBV4-3	.	TRBJ2-1	.	TGCGCCAGCAGCCAAGATTCGGGGCTAGCAGGGGATGAGCAGTTCTTC	CASSQDSGLAGDEQFF
TRBV7-3	.	TRBJ2-5	TRBD2	TGTGCCAGCAGCTCGAGCGGGGGGGCAACAGAGACCCAGTACTTC	CASSSSGGATETQYF
TRBV10-3	.	TRBJ2-6	TRBD1	TGTGCCATCAGCCCGGACAGGGGGGGCTCTGGGGCCAACGTCCTGACTTTC	CAISPDRGGSGANVLTF
TRBV19	.	TRBJ2-6	.	TGTGCCACCCATCCTCAGGGCCCCTCTGGGGCCAACGTCCTGACTTTC	CATHPQGPSGANVLTF
TRBV7-2	once	TRBJ2-7	.	TGTGCCAGCAGCTTACGCGGCCCTAGCTCCTACGAGCAGTACTTC	CASSLRGPSSYEQYF